This record covers a single T cell receptor beta chain. This specimen belongs to a study of control samples from healthy donors and cancer patients. V shed 3 bases and J shed 4 bases, with 12 bases lying between them. The CDR3 is 15 amino acids. CDR1 and CDR2 (germline): LNHDA, SQIVND (reference sequence). The table came from immunoSEQ multiplex PCR; TCRdb's copy has only in-frame clones and leaves some out. Of 70,000 to 85,000 clones in the sample, roughly 88% were seen once. The sequence was obtained from a man in his sixties with head and neck cancer. The sample taken for sequencing was PBMCs. The chain carries TRBV19 and TRBJ2-2; unclear D gene. The CDR3 loop reads CASSIGSVVTGELFF. CDR3 bases: TGTGCCAGTAGTATCGGCTCGGTTGTCACCGGGGAGCTGTTTTTT.